Below are 22 T cell receptor beta chains sequenced from a single sample in a study of CD8 T cells in ankylosing spondylitis (dated by TCRdb to 2015 to 2018). The library was generated by 5' RACE. TCRdb shows the sequencer as Illumina HiSeq 2500. TCRdb reran the public reads through fastp at Q25 and MiXCR, keeping productive beta chains. CDR3 protein duplicates are merged, each entry listing the most common genes and DNA. The sample table shows roughly 450,000 distinct CDR3 sequences, and approximately 26% are seen once. The ten most abundant clones make up 0.89% of the sample. No antigens are known for them. Study-wide findings and limitations: Blood from ankylosing spondylitis patients appeared to be characterized by a TCR beta motif composed of roughly 8 highly homologous amino acid variants.

Material: blood, either unsorted or a sorted T cell fraction (not recorded which). The receptors originated from a male donor with ankylosing spondylitis.

In this sample, this clonotype turned up a few times. This chain joins TRBV10-3 and TRBJ2-1; TRBD2 matches 8 bases. Trimming removed 6 bases from V and 5 bases from J; junction bases left unmatched: 6. Germline CDR1 is ENHRY and CDR2 is SYGVKD. This CDR3 spans 14 amino acids. This chain's CDR3 is CAISQSGRNNEQFF. Here the CDR3 DNA reads TGTGCCATCAGCCAAAGCGGGAGAAACAATGAGCAGTTCTTC.

This clonotype occurred a few times. The V gene is TRBV3-1, the J gene TRBJ1-4; D remains unclear. This CDR3 has 14 residues. V lost 4 bases to trimming and J lost 8 bases, with 14 bases between them. Looked up from germline, CDR1 is LGHDT and CDR2 is YNNKEL (reference sequence). CDR3 residues: CASSPTLDREKLFF. Here the CDR3 DNA reads TGTGCCAGCAGCCCCACATTGGACCGGGAAAAACTGTTTTTT.

This clonotype was seen a single time. The V and J genes are TRBV19 and TRBJ2-3; TRBD1 might be the D (5 bases). Trimming removed 6 bases at V and 2 bases at J, with 15 bases between. CDR1 is LNHDA, CDR2 SQIVND, per germline (reference sequence). This CDR3 is built from 15 residues. CDR3 sequence: CASSSSRVATDTQYF. The CDR3 DNA follows: TGTGCCAGTAGCTCATCCAGGGTCGCCACAGATACGCAGTATTTT.

The V gene is TRBV9, the J gene TRBJ2-3; 13 bases agree with TRBD2. V lost 2 bases, J lost 2 bases, and 2 bases stayed unmatched. The CDR3 contains 16 residues. The germline CDR1 and CDR2 sequences are SGDLS and YYNGEE. CDR3 in DNA: TGTGCCAGCAGCGTGGGACTAGCGGGACCCACAGATACGCAGTATTTT. It codes for CASSVGLAGPTDTQYF.

The chain combines TRBV27 with TRBJ2-7; the match to TRBD1 covers 7 bases. This CDR3 comprises 14 residues. Per germline, CDR1 MNHEY and CDR2 SMNVEV (reference sequence). The junction had 7 bases not matched to a gene; V was cut back by 6 bases and J by 2 bases. The CDR3 spells CASRETGSTYEQYV. The CDR3 DNA follows: TGTGCCAGCAGAGAGACAGGGTCCACCTACGAGCAGTACGTC.

A few counts support this clonotype. The V gene is TRBV24-1, the J gene TRBJ2-5, with a weak D call TRBD1 (5 bases). Trimming stripped 9 bases from V and 4 bases from J, with 14 bases between. The germline CDR1 and CDR2 sequences are KGHDR and SFDVKD. The CDR3 loop spans 13 amino acids. CDR3 sequence reads: CATQSFQGETQYF. The CDR3 DNA follows: TGTGCCACCCAATCATTCCAGGGAGAGACCCAGTACTTC.

The rearrangement links TRBV20-1 to TRBJ2-3; D remains ambiguous. With 6 bases removed from V and 0 bases from J, the gap between germline ends came to 13 bases. CDR3 length: 14 residues. In germline, CDR1 is DFQATT, CDR2 SNEGSKA (reference sequence). In nucleotides, the CDR3 is TGCAGTGCACTCCTCCGGGTTAGCACAGATACGCAGTATTTT. It codes for CSALLRVSTDTQYF.

This sequence joins TRBV12-3 or TRBV12-4 and TRBJ2-7, with 7 nucleotides matching TRBD1. After removal of 6 bases from V and 4 bases from J, the junction contained 3 bases not matched to a gene. The CDR3 contains 12 residues. As DNA, the CDR3 is TGTGCCAGCAGGACAGGGCGGTACGAGCAGTACTTC. This translates into CASRTGRYEQYF.

J is TRBJ1-2 and V is TRBV5-1, with D unresolved. The CDR3 has 13 amino acids. Germline V gene sequence: CDR1 SGHRS, CDR2 YFSETQ. The V end was cut by 4 bases, the J end by 5 bases, with 12 bases between. The CDR3 region is CASSPALAYGYTF. In nucleotides, the CDR3 is TGCGCCAGCAGCCCGGCCCTAGCTTATGGCTACACCTTC.

V is TRBV11-2 and J is TRBJ2-1; D ambiguous. The CDR3 has 13 residues. Germline V CDR1 and CDR2: SGHAT, FQNNGV. The germline V and J ends were trimmed by 0 bases and 10 bases, with 10 bases remaining between them. CDR3 in DNA: TGTGCCAGCAGCTTAGATCTTTCACGGGAGCAGTTCTTC. It codes for CASSLDLSREQFF.

This chain joins TRBV4-2 and TRBJ1-5; TRBD1 matches at 8 bases. From germline, CDR1 is LGHNA and CDR2 YNFKEQ. CDR3 length: 14 residues. V gave up 1 base and J gave up 5 bases; unmatched junction bases: 1. The CDR3 here is CASSQATGDQPQHF. The CDR3, as DNA: TGTGCCAGCAGCCAAGCGACAGGGGATCAGCCCCAGCATTTT.

The chain carries TRBV7-8 and TRBJ2-2; the D is unclear. The CDR3 extends over 12 amino acids. V was pared by 5 bases and J by 7 bases, with 8 bases between. CDR1 is SGHVS, CDR2 FQNEAQ, per germline. The CDR3 coding sequence is TGTGCCAGCAGCCCAGAGAGCGGGGAGCTGTTTTTT. Amino acid sequence: CASSPESGELFF. Full variable domain (missing parts from reference TRBV7-8 and TRBJ2-2): GAGVSQSPRYKVAKRGQDVALRCDPISGHVSLFWYQQALGQGPEFLTYFQNEAQLDKSGLPSDRFFAERPEGSVSTLKIQRTQQEDSAVYLCASSPESGELFFGEGSRLTVL.

This chain uses TRBV3-1 with TRBJ1-5, with 8 nucleotides matching TRBD1. The V gene's germline CDR1 is LGHDT and CDR2 YNNKEL (reference sequence). The CDR3 loop spans 17 amino acids. Losses at the gene ends were 2 bases for V and 3 bases for J; bases not matched to a gene: 9. The CDR3 sequence: CASSQTGGTGYNQPQHF. The CDR3, as DNA: TGTGCCAGCAGCCAAACAGGGGGGACAGGTTACAATCAGCCCCAGCATTTT.

The chain links TRBV20-1 to TRBJ2-5; 11 bases are shared with TRBD2. There are 14 residues in the CDR3. After removal of 1 base from V and 4 bases from J, the junction contained 2 bases not matched to a gene. Per germline, CDR1 DFQATT and CDR2 SNEGSKA (reference sequence). The CDR3: CSARVSGRVETQYF. CDR3 DNA: TGCAGTGCTAGAGTTAGCGGGAGGGTAGAGACCCAGTACTTC.

For the CDR3, the DNA is TGTGCCACCAGCAGAGAGGCTAGCCGATTATACAATGAGCAGTTCTTC. Translation gives CATSREASRLYNEQFF. This chain links TRBV15 with TRBJ2-1, with a tentative D call TRBD2 (5 bases). The CDR3 covers 16 residues. Germline V lookup: CDR1 LNHNV, CDR2 YYDKDF (reference sequence). Trimming removed 0 bases at V and 4 bases at J, with 13 bases between.

The chain links TRBV12-3 or TRBV12-4 to TRBJ2-1; D might be TRBD2 (6 bases). The CDR3 loop spans 19 amino acids. Trimming took off 7 bases at V and 0 bases at J, with 25 bases between the two ends. DNA for the CDR3: TGTGCCAGCACCTTAGCGGAAACTTGGCCTTGGGGCTCCTACAATGAGCAGTTCTTC. Translated, it gives CASTLAETWPWGSYNEQFF.

This clonotype has only a few counts. V gene TRBV4-2 combines with J gene TRBJ2-1; maybe TRBD2 (5 bases). The germline V gene has CDR1 LGHNA and CDR2 YNFKEQ. The V and J ends lost 3 bases and 8 bases respectively, with 14 bases between them. CDR3 size: 14 residues. The CDR3 DNA reads as TGTGCCAGCAGCCAGGGAGTGCCTACGGATGAGCAGTTCTTC. Its protein product is CASSQGVPTDEQFF.

This clonotype was seen more than once but under ten times. An end of the junction differs from the germline gene, which may be a read error. The chain carries TRBV20-1 and TRBJ1-2; no reliable D call. This CDR3 spans 12 amino acids. Germline V gene lookup returns CDR1 DFQATT and CDR2 SNEGSKA (reference sequence). CDR3 nucleotide sequence: TGCAGTGCTAGAGATCAAGGTCCCATAGACTGGTTC. Translating gives CSARDQGPIDWF.

This chain uses TRBV27 with TRBJ2-2; 7 nucleotides match TRBD1. Germline V gives CDR1 MNHEY, CDR2 SMNVEV (reference sequence). This CDR3 contains 16 residues. After removal of 5 bases from V and 0 bases from J, the junction contained 6 bases not matched to a gene. As DNA, the CDR3 is TGTGCCAGCAGTGTCGACAGGGAACCGAACACCGGGGAGCTGTTTTTT. Protein sequence: CASSVDREPNTGELFF.

This clonotype came up a few times. The rearrangement joins TRBV7-9 to TRBJ1-5; weak D call: TRBD1 (6 bases). V lost 5 bases to trimming and J lost 4 bases, with 15 bases between them. Germline CDR1 and CDR2: SEHNR and FQNEAQ (reference sequence). This CDR3 contains 15 residues. CDR3 amino acids: CASSEQGLRNQPQHF. For the CDR3, the DNA is TGTGCCAGCAGCGAACAGGGACTAAGAAATCAGCCCCAGCATTTT.

V usage is TRBV9 and J usage is TRBJ1-1; D ambiguous. Germline-derived CDR1 and CDR2 are SGDLS and YYNGEE. The CDR3 covers 13 residues. The V and J ends lost 3 bases and 2 bases respectively, with 8 bases between them. CDR3 bases: TGTGCCAGCAGCGCCGGGCTCAACACTGAAGCTTTCTTT. It translates to CASSAGLNTEAFF. Using reference TRBV9 and TRBJ1-1 for the parts outside the CDR3, the full variable domain is DSGVTQTPKHLITATGQRVTLRCSPRSGDLSVYWYQQSLDQGLQFLIQYYNGEERAKGNILERFSAQQFPDLHSELNLSSLELGDSALYFCASSAGLNTEAFFGQGTRLTVV.

This chain joins TRBV7-9 and TRBJ2-7, with D unresolved. V shed 0 bases and J shed 0 bases, with 9 bases lying between them. The CDR3 length is 15 residues. Per germline, CDR1 SEHNR and CDR2 FQNEAQ (reference sequence). The chain's CDR3 is CASSLAGSLSYEQYF. CDR3 nucleotide sequence: TGTGCCAGCAGCTTAGCGGGGTCGCTCTCCTACGAGCAGTACTTC.